The sequence of this T cell receptor beta chain was determined in a study of cytomegalovirus exposure and HLA in healthy donors. Findings and limits, study-wide: It was reportedly the case that the classifier diagnosed cytomegalovirus status with high specificity and sensitivity. The finding came from a later analysis; first-cohort TCR clusters tended to co-occur in the 95 to 150 validation repertoires. Researchers counted 180 or so TCR beta chains as cytomegalovirus-associated.

This CDR3 contains 16 residues. In germline, CDR1 is SGHAT, CDR2 FQNNGV. With 0 bases clipped from V and 4 bases from J, the junction kept 6 bases outside the gene matches. Measured with immunoSEQ multiplex PCR; TCRdb has only the in-frame clones, and not every one. The sample gives hundreds of thousands of clones, more than 80% of which show up once; approximately 0.86% is in the top ten. This clone was seen once. Its target is not known. Other DNA sequences in this specimen translate into the identical CDR3. The validation cohort, a group of under 150 subjects, included the donors and was separate from the approximately 650-subject first cohort.

The V and J genes are TRBV11-2 and TRBJ1-2; 9 bases map to TRBD1. The sequenced sample was PBMCs. The receptor's source is a woman aged 18-29 years in good health and CMV-seronegative. The CDR3 DNA reads as TGTGCCAGCAGCTTAGACGGAGGGACAGGGCCCTATGGCTACACCTTC. Translating gives CASSLDGGTGPYGYTF.